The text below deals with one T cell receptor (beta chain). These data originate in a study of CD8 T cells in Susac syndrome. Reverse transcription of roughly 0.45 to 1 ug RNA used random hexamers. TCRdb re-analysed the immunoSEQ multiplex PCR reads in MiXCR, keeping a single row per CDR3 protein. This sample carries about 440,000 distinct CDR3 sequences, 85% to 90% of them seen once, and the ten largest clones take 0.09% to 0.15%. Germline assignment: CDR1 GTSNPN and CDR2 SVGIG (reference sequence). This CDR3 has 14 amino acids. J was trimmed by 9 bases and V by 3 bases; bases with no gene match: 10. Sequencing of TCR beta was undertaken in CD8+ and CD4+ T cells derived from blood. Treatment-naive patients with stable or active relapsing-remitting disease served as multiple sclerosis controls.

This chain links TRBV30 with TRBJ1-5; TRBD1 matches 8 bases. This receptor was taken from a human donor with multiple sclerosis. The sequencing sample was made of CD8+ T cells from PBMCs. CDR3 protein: CAWSADRGARPQHF. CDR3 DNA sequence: TGTGCCTGGAGCGCTGACAGGGGTGCACGGCCCCAGCATTTT.